Each of the 30 T cell receptor beta chains below was sequenced from the same sample in a study of T cell clonality in common variable immunodeficiency. No antigen has been assigned to these receptors. The study, taken as a whole, reports: Reportedly, TCR beta sequences from common variable immunodeficiency showed fewer deletions and N-nucleotide insertions.

Method: immunoSEQ multiplex PCR; TCRdb's copy keeps in-frame clones and lacks some. The record shows around 25,000 clones for this sample, with no singletons present. The specimen sequenced was peripheral blood mononuclear cells. The receptors shown here come from a human donor with common variable immunodeficiency.

This clone was seen ten or more times. The DNA ends 3 residues before the CDR3 does, and the rest of the CDR3 is filled in from the germline J gene. The chain recombines TRBV5-6 with TRBJ1-1, with a weak D call TRBD1 (5 bases). Germline V gives CDR1 SGHDT, CDR2 YYEEEE. CDR3 size: 13 residues. V dropped 2 bases and J dropped 6 bases, with 11 bases sitting between them. The CDR3 DNA, read in part, is TGTGCCAGCAGCTTTTCAGGGTTCCCTGAA. It encodes CASSFSGFPE. The entire CDR3 protein reads CASSFSGFPEAFF. The full variable domain, in which reference TRBV5-6 and TRBJ1-1 provide the parts outside the CDR3, is DAGVTQSPTHLIKTRGQQVTLRCSPKSGHDTVSWYQQALGQGPQFIFQYYEEEERQRGNFPDRFSGHQFPNYSSELNVNALLLGDSALYLCASSFSGFPEAFFGQGTRLTVV.

This clone was seen many times. The read ends 3 residues before the CDR3 terminus; that terminus is restored from the germline J gene. The J gene is TRBJ2-5, the V gene TRBV30; 7 nucleotides agree with TRBD1. Germline assignment: CDR1 GTSNPN and CDR2 SVGIG (reference sequence). This CDR3 has 13 residues. Trimming removed 7 bases from V and 4 bases from J; junction bases left unmatched: 9. The sequenced CDR3 bases are TGTGCCTCCCAGGGGGAGTGGGCAGAGACC. Translating it yields CASQGEWAET. The entire CDR3 protein reads CASQGEWAETQYF.

This clone was seen ten or more times. The CDR3 end lies 3 residues beyond the end of the read and is filled in from the germline J gene. The chain couples TRBV30 to TRBJ1-2; possibly TRBD1 for D (6 bases). This CDR3 contains 12 residues. Germline values: CDR1 GTSNPN, CDR2 SVGIG (reference sequence). The CDR3 bases that were read are TGTGCCTGCACAGGGCCTCTTGGAGGC. Its protein is CACTGPLGG. The whole CDR3 sequence reads CACTGPLGGYTF.

Concerning this clone: The CDR3 end falls 3 residues outside the read, so it is completed with the germline J gene. V is TRBV7-8 and J is TRBJ2-7, with 7 bases lining up with TRBD1. Per the germline V gene, CDR1 is SGHVS and CDR2 is FQNEAQ. This CDR3 is 13 amino acids long. V lost 5 bases and J lost 2; bases outside the gene matches: 3. CDR3 in amino acids: CASSVQGTYEQYF. CDR3 DNA (partial): TGTGCCAGCAGCGTACAGGGGACCTACGAG.

This clone occurred many times. The read terminates 3 residues ahead of where the CDR3 ends, so the germline J gene completes it. The chain combines TRBV7-6 with TRBJ1-4; D may be TRBD1 (5 bases). This CDR3 spans 12 amino acids. Germline loops: CDR1 SGHVS, CDR2 FNYEAQ. The CDR3 protein is CASSPPGEKLFF. Incomplete CDR3 DNA: TGTGCCAGCAGCCCGCCGGGGGAGAAA.

This clone has a handful of counts. CDR3 region: CASSLGAGVNEKLFF. Incomplete CDR3 DNA: TGTGCCAGCAGCTTAGGGGCAGGCGTTAATGAAAAA. V usage is TRBV11-2 and J usage is TRBJ1-4; D gene unclear. The read is 3 residues too short to cover the CDR3 end, so that end is filled in from the germline J gene. Trimming removed 1 base at V and 4 bases at J, with 10 bases between. Germline V gene data show CDR1 as SGHAT and CDR2 as FQNNGV. The CDR3 is 15 residues long.

This clone was counted many times. The read falls 3 residues short of the CDR3 end, and the missing part is taken from the germline J gene. The J gene is TRBJ2-2, the V gene TRBV18, with TRBD1 as a possible D gene (5 bases). V was shortened by 1 base and J by 4 bases, with 10 bases between the two germline ends. Germline values: CDR1 KGHSH, CDR2 LQKENI. The CDR3 is made up of 15 amino acids. CDR3 DNA (partial): TGTGCCAGCTCACCACAAAAACAGGTCACCGGGGAG. Amino acids: CASSPQKQVTGE. The full CDR3 is CASSPQKQVTGELFF. The variable domain in full, completed from reference TRBV18 and TRBJ2-2, reads NAGVMQNPRHLVRRRGQEARLRCSPMKGHSHVYWYRQLPEEGLKFMVYLQKENIIDESGMPKERFSAEFPKEGPSILRIQQVVRGDSAAYFCASSPQKQVTGELFFGEGSRLTVL.

Regarding this clone: The read gets to within 3 residues of the CDR3 end, and the germline J gene fills in the rest. The genes are TRBV11-2 and TRBJ2-7, with D perhaps TRBD1 (6 bases). V dropped 2 bases and J dropped 4 bases, with 12 bases sitting between them. The CDR3 loop spans 14 amino acids. Germline CDR1 reads SGHAT; CDR2 reads FQNNGV. CDR3 in amino acids: CASSLHGGPYEQYF. The CDR3 bases that were read are TGTGCCAGCAGCTTACATGGGGGCCCATACGAG. Looking up the rest from reference TRBV11-2 and TRBJ2-7 gives the full variable domain: EAGVAQSPRYKIIEKRQSVAFWCNPISGHATLYWYQQILGQGPKLLIQFQNNGVVDDSQLPKDRFSAERLKGVDSTLKIQPAKLEDSAVYLCASSLHGGPYEQYFGPGTRLTVT.

This clone was recorded many times. Coverage ceases 3 residues before the CDR3 finishes, and the germline J gene fills in the end. This chain connects TRBV5-1 to TRBJ2-2; 7 nucleotides match TRBD1. J gave up 6 bases and V 1 base, and 3 bases lay outside the gene matches. Germline V lookup: CDR1 SGHRS, CDR2 YFSETQ. The CDR3 contains 14 residues. The CDR3 loop is CASSLRQGAGELFF. The covered CDR3 bases are TGCGCCAGCAGCTTGAGGCAGGGGGCCGGGGAG.

Concerning this clone: Since a much larger clone is just one base distant, this may be a read error. The CDR3 end falls 3 residues outside the read, so it is completed with the germline J gene. The V call is TRBV6-2 or TRBV6-3, the J call TRBJ1-1; TRBD1 matches at 7 bases. The CDR3 extends over 14 amino acids. V shed 4 bases, J shed 1 base, and the junction held 3 bases outside the gene matches. CDR1 MNHEY and CDR2 SVGEGT come from the germline V gene. The covered CDR3 bases are TGTGCCAGCAGTTCTCCAGGGGGGAACACTGAA. This sequence encodes CASSSPGGNTE. The whole CDR3 sequence is CASSSPGGNTEAFF.

This clone was observed many times. The CDR3 extends 3 residues past the end of the read, so its final part is completed from the germline J gene. The V and J genes are TRBV30 and TRBJ2-1, with 11 bases matching TRBD2. In germline, CDR1 is GTSNPN, CDR2 SVGIG (reference sequence). The CDR3 runs 15 residues. With V trimmed by 2 bases and J by 4 bases, 4 bases remained unmatched. The sequenced part of the CDR3 DNA is TGTGCCTGGAGTTCACTAGCGGGGGCATACAATGAG. It encodes CAWSSLAGAYNE. The CDR3 reads in full as CAWSSLAGAYNEQFF.

This clone was detected many times. The read ends 3 residues shy of where the CDR3 ends; the end is completed using the germline J gene. The rearrangement uses TRBV6-2 or TRBV6-3 and TRBJ1-1, with 10 bases aligning to TRBD1. Germline V lookup: CDR1 MNHEY, CDR2 SVGEGT. Germline trimming cut 5 bases from V and 0 bases from J; bases unmatched to any gene: 6. The CDR3 is made up of 16 amino acids. Incomplete CDR3 DNA: TGTGCCAGCAGTGTTGGACAGGGGGGTTTGAACACTGAA. Translating gives CASSVGQGGLNTE. The whole CDR3 sequence reads CASSVGQGGLNTEAFF.

This clone was seen at least ten times. The read terminates 3 residues ahead of where the CDR3 ends, so the germline J gene completes it. The V and J genes are TRBV5-6 and TRBJ1-2; a weak D match, TRBD1 (5 bases). Per the germline V gene, CDR1 is SGHDT and CDR2 is YYEEEE. This CDR3 is built from 13 residues. Trimming removed 4 bases at V and 0 bases at J, with 7 bases between. The covered CDR3 bases are TGTGCCAGCAGCAGACAGCCTAACTATGGC. Protein product: CASSRQPNYG. The whole CDR3 protein reads CASSRQPNYGYTF. Combining the CDR3 with reference TRBV5-6 and TRBJ1-2 gives the whole variable domain DAGVTQSPTHLIKTRGQQVTLRCSPKSGHDTVSWYQQALGQGPQFIFQYYEEEERQRGNFPDRFSGHQFPNYSSELNVNALLLGDSALYLCASSRQPNYGYTFGSGTRLTVV.

This clone was detected ten times or more. The sequenced fragment ends 3 residues before the CDR3 boundary, so the rest is inferred from the germline J gene. V usage is TRBV18 and J usage is TRBJ2-3; TRBD2 aligns across 7 bases. Per germline, CDR1 KGHSH and CDR2 LQKENI. This CDR3 is built from 16 residues. Trimming removed 2 bases from V and 1 base from J; junction bases left unmatched: 6. The part of the CDR3 DNA that was read is TGTGCCAGCTCACCAAGGAGCGCGGGAGGCACAGATACG. It is translated as CASSPRSAGGTDT. The complete CDR3 reads CASSPRSAGGTDTQYF. Complete variable domain (other parts from reference TRBV18 and TRBJ2-3): NAGVMQNPRHLVRRRGQEARLRCSPMKGHSHVYWYRQLPEEGLKFMVYLQKENIIDESGMPKERFSAEFPKEGPSILRIQQVVRGDSAAYFCASSPRSAGGTDTQYFGPGTRLTVL.

This clone was counted ten times or more. The sequenced fragment ends 3 residues before the CDR3 boundary, so the rest is inferred from the germline J gene. The V gene is TRBV4-2, the J gene TRBJ2-3; 9 positions agree with TRBD1. Germline loops: CDR1 LGHNA, CDR2 YNFKEQ. J lost 3 bases, V lost 4 bases, and 11 bases had no gene match. CDR3 size: 17 residues. CDR3 DNA, as far as it was read: TGTGCCAGCAGCCGTACCGGGACAGGGACGAAAACAGATACG. It codes for CASSRTGTGTKTDT. The full CDR3 reads CASSRTGTGTKTDTQYF.

This clone has just a few counts. The CDR3 is cut off 3 residues early in the read; its end comes from the germline J gene. The rearrangement links TRBV30 to TRBJ2-2; 10 bases match TRBD2. The CDR3 contains 17 residues. Germline CDR1 is GTSNPN and CDR2 is SVGIG (reference sequence). Trimming took 6 bases from V and 0 from J; bases not matched to a gene: 10. The sequenced CDR3 bases are TGTGCCTGTACCGCCGGGACTAGCGTCTCGAACACCGGGGAG. This encodes CACTAGTSVSNTGE. From start to end, the CDR3 is CACTAGTSVSNTGELFF.

This clone was counted at least ten times. From the germline J gene comes the end of the CDR3, since the read stops 3 residues before it. V is TRBV5-5 and J is TRBJ1-1; the D gene is possibly TRBD1 (5 bases). The CDR3 has 14 amino acids. V lost 4 bases and J lost 0, with 10 bases in between. Germline assignment: CDR1 SGHKS and CDR2 YYEKEE (reference sequence). Partial CDR3 DNA: TGTGCCAGCAGCATACAGACAGTGAACACTGAA. Translated, it gives CASSIQTVNTE. The whole CDR3 reads CASSIQTVNTEAFF. Complete variable domain (other parts from reference TRBV5-5 and TRBJ1-1): DAGVTQSPTHLIKTRGQQVTLRCSPISGHKSVSWYQQVLGQGPQFIFQYYEKEERGRGNFPDRFSARQFPNYSSELNVNALLLGDSALYLCASSIQTVNTEAFFGQGTRLTVV.

This clone was recorded many times. The CDR3 end is not reached by the read, which stops 3 residues before it; the germline J gene fills it in. V usage is TRBV4-2 and J usage is TRBJ2-1; 14 nucleotides line up with TRBD2. The trim removed 4 bases at V and 0 bases at J, leaving 14 bases unmatched. CDR1 and CDR2 (germline): LGHNA, YNFKEQ. This CDR3 comprises 21 residues. The CDR3 reads CASSPRGTSGREGRSYNEQFF. The part of the CDR3 DNA that was read is TGTGCCAGCAGCCCGAGGGGGACTAGCGGGAGAGAAGGCCGCTCCTACAATGAG.

Worth noting for this clone: Coverage ceases 3 residues before the CDR3 finishes, and the germline J gene fills in the end. The chain combines TRBV5-1 with TRBJ2-7, with a weak D call TRBD1 (6 bases). Germline assignment: CDR1 SGHRS and CDR2 YFSETQ. The CDR3 runs to 15 residues. Trimming removed 2 bases at V and 6 bases at J, with 18 bases between. Partial CDR3 DNA: TGCGCCAGCAGCTTCGGGCAGGGGAGTTTGGTCGAG. Its protein product is CASSFGQGSLVE. The whole CDR3 is CASSFGQGSLVEQYF. Full variable domain (rest looked up from reference TRBV5-1 and TRBJ2-7): KAGVTQTPRYLIKTRGQQVTLSCSPISGHRSVSWYQQTPGQGLQFLFEYFSETQRNKGNFPGRFSGRQFSNSRSEMNVSTLELGDSALYLCASSFGQGSLVEQYFGPGTRLTVT.

This clone was counted many times. The read gets to within 3 residues of the CDR3 end, and the germline J gene fills in the rest. This chain connects TRBV7-9 to TRBJ2-1; 7 nucleotides match TRBD1. Germline CDR1 is SEHNR and CDR2 is FQNEAQ (reference sequence). The CDR3 has 14 residues. After removal of 8 bases from V and 3 bases from J, the junction contained 7 bases not matched to a gene. The sequenced part of the CDR3 DNA is TGTGCCAGCTCCATGAGGGGGCGCTACAATGAG. It yields the protein CASSMRGRYNE. The entire CDR3 reads CASSMRGRYNEQFF.

This clone was observed many times. With the read ending 3 residues before the CDR3 end, the germline J gene is used to fill in that end. The V call is TRBV19, the J call TRBJ1-1, with 7 bases lining up with TRBD1. V was clipped by 3 bases and J by 6 bases; unmatched bases: 7. The germline V gene has CDR1 LNHDA and CDR2 SQIVND (reference sequence). There are 14 residues in the CDR3. Incomplete CDR3 DNA: TGTGCCAGTAGTATCCCAGGGGGTCGTGCTGAA. Protein: CASSIPGGRAE. The full-length CDR3 reads as CASSIPGGRAEAFF. The complete variable domain, with remaining parts taken from reference TRBV19 and TRBJ1-1, reads DGGITQSPKYLFRKEGQNVTLSCEQNLNHDAMYWYRQDPGQGLRLIYYSQIVNDFQKGDIAEGYSVSREKKESFPLTVTSAQKNPTAFYLCASSIPGGRAEAFFGQGTRLTVV.

This clone turned up a few times. Read sequence stops 3 residues before the CDR3 end, and the germline J gene provides the missing end. The V gene is TRBV19, the J gene TRBJ2-1; D not resolved. Trimming cost V 3 bases and J 3 bases, with 6 bases left between them. Germline values: CDR1 LNHDA, CDR2 SQIVND (reference sequence). The CDR3 is 13 amino acids. CDR3 residues: CASSMYFYNEQFF. The sequenced CDR3 bases are TGTGCCAGTAGTATGTACTTCTACAATGAG.

In this sample, this clone turned up many times. Read sequence stops 3 residues before the CDR3 end, and the germline J gene provides the missing end. The chain recombines TRBV11-2 with TRBJ2-1; tentative D call: TRBD1 (6 bases). Deletions cut 1 base from V and 7 bases from J, with 11 bases between. The germline CDR1 and CDR2 sequences are SGHAT and FQNNGV. The CDR3 sequence is 14 residues long. CDR3 residues: CASSLAGTSNEQFF. The sequenced CDR3 bases are TGTGCCAGCAGCTTAGCCGGGACAAGTAATGAG. Full variable domain (outside the CDR3, taken from reference TRBV11-2 and TRBJ2-1): EAGVAQSPRYKIIEKRQSVAFWCNPISGHATLYWYQQILGQGPKLLIQFQNNGVVDDSQLPKDRFSAERLKGVDSTLKIQPAKLEDSAVYLCASSLAGTSNEQFFGPGTRLTVL.

At least ten counts were recorded for this clone. The read halts 3 residues ahead of the CDR3 end, with the missing end drawn from the germline J gene. The chain links TRBV2 to TRBJ1-1, with TRBD1 matching 7 bases. Germline lookup yields CDR1 SNHLY and CDR2 FYNNEI. There are 14 residues in the CDR3. The junction had 7 bases not matched to a gene; V was cut back by 6 bases and J by 3 bases. Partial CDR3 DNA: TGTGCCAGCAGGGTGACAGGGCACGACACTGAA. The encoded protein is CASRVTGHDTE. The CDR3 as a whole reads CASRVTGHDTEAFF.

This clone turned up a few times. The read ends 3 residues before the CDR3 terminus; that terminus is restored from the germline J gene. This rearrangement joins TRBV7-8 to TRBJ1-5, with 8 bases identical to TRBD1. Per the germline V gene, CDR1 is SGHVS and CDR2 is FQNEAQ. CDR3 length: 18 amino acids. Germline trimming cut 0 bases from V and 0 bases from J; bases unmatched to any gene: 7. The sequenced CDR3 bases are TGTGCCAGCAGCTTAGCGGGGTCAGGGGGCAGTAGCAATCAGCCC. Its translation is CASSLAGSGGSSNQP. The entire CDR3 is CASSLAGSGGSSNQPQHF.

In its sample, this clone was seen a few times. The CDR3 goes on 3 residues after the read ends, and that part is filled in from the germline J gene. This rearrangement joins TRBV7-8 to TRBJ2-5, with 8 bases identical to TRBD2. J gave up 2 bases and V 1 base, and 6 bases lay outside the gene matches. Germline V gene sequence: CDR1 SGHVS, CDR2 FQNEAQ. This CDR3 comprises 16 residues. The CDR3 spells CASSLDPAGEQETQYF. CDR3 DNA, as far as it was read: TGTGCCAGCAGCTTAGATCCAGCGGGGGAACAAGAGACC.

This clone was picked up many times. The CDR3 end falls 3 residues outside the read, so it is completed with the germline J gene. The chain is built from TRBV19 and TRBJ2-1; D gene unclear. Trimming took off 1 base at V and 1 base at J, with 5 bases between the two ends. CDR1 LNHDA and CDR2 SQIVND come from the germline V gene (reference sequence). The CDR3 has 14 amino acids. CDR3 sequence: CASSIGMSYNEQFF. The DNA read from the CDR3 is TGTGCCAGTAGTATAGGTATGTCCTACAATGAG.

This clone was seen repeatedly, ten times or more. The read is 3 residues too short to cover the CDR3 end, so that end is filled in from the germline J gene. The rearrangement joins TRBV19 to TRBJ1-1; maybe TRBD1 (6 bases). Germline loops: CDR1 LNHDA, CDR2 SQIVND (reference sequence). The CDR3 sequence is 15 residues long. Trimming left V 1 base short and J 1 base short, with 10 bases between. The CDR3 sequence: CASSIVTGPNTEAFF. Partial CDR3 DNA: TGTGCCAGTAGTATAGTCACAGGGCCGAACACTGAA.

The sample holds a few counts of this clone. The CDR3 end is not reached by the read, which stops 3 residues before it; the germline J gene fills it in. This chain joins TRBV11-2 and TRBJ2-1, with TRBD1 matching over 10 bases. V was clipped by 5 bases and J by 7 bases; unmatched bases: 8. The CDR3 runs to 15 residues. The germline V gene has CDR1 SGHAT and CDR2 FQNNGV. The CDR3: CASSRGTGVSNEQFF. The CDR3 bases that were read are TGTGCCAGCAGCCGGGGGACAGGGGTTTCGAATGAG.

As for this clone: The read terminates 3 residues before the CDR3 end, so the remaining end is supplied by the germline J gene. J is TRBJ2-5 and V is TRBV20-1; 13 positions agree with TRBD2. CDR3 length equals 15 residues. Germline V gives CDR1 DFQATT, CDR2 SNEGSKA (reference sequence). The V segment lost 6 bases and the J segment 0 bases; nucleotides outside the gene matches: 4. CDR3 sequence: CSARLAGGNQETQYF. The DNA read from the CDR3 is TGCAGTGCGCGACTAGCGGGAGGCAACCAAGAGACC.